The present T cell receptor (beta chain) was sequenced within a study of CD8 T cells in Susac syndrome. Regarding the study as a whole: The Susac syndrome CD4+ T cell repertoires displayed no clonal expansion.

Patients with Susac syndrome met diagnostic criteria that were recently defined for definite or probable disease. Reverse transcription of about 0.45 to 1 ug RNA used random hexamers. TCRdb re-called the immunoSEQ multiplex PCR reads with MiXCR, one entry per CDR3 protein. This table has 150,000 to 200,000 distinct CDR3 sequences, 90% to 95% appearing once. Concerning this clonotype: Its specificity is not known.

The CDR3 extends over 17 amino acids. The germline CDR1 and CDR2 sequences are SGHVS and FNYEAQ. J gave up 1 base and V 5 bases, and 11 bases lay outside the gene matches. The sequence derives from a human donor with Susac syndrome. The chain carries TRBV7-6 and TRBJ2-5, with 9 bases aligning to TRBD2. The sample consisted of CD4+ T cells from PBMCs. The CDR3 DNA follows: TGTGCCAGCAGCCCTTTCGTGAGCGGGGGGCCCCAAGAGACCCAGTACTTC. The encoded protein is CASSPFVSGGPQETQYF. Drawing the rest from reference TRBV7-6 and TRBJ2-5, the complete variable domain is GAGVSQSPRYKVTKRGQDVALRCDPISGHVSLYWYRQALGQGPEFLTYFNYEAQQDKSGLPNDRFSAERPEGSISTLTIQRTEQRDSAMYRCASSPFVSGGPQETQYFGPGTRLLVL.